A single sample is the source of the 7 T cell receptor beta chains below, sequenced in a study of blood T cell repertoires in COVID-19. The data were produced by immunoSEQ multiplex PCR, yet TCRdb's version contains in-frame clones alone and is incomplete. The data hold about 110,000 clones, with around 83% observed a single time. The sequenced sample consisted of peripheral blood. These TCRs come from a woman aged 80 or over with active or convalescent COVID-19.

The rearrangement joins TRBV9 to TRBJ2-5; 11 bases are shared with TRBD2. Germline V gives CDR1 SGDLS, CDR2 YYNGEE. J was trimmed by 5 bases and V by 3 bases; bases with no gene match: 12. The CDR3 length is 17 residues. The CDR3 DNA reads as TGTGCCAGCAGCGCCGAGGGGCTAGCGGGAGGTTATGAGACCCAGTACTTC. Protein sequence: CASSAEGLAGGYETQYF.

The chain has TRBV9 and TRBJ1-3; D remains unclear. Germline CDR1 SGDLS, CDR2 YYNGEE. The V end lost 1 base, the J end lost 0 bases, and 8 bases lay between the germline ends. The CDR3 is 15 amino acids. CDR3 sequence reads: CASSVYPGSGNTIYF. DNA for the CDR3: TGTGCCAGCAGCGTATATCCGGGCTCTGGAAACACCATATATTTT.

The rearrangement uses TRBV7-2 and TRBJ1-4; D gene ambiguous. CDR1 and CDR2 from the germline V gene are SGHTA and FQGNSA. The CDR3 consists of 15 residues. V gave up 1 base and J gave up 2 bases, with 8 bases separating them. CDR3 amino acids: CASSLVTTTNEKLFF. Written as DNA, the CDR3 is TGTGCCAGCAGCTTAGTTACAACGACTAATGAAAAACTGTTTTTT.

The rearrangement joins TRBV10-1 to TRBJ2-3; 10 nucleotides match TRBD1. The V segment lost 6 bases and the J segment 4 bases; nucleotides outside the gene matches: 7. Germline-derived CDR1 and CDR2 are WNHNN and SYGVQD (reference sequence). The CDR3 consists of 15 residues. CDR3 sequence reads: CASSETGGPADTQYF. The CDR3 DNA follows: TGCGCCAGCAGCGAGACAGGGGGCCCCGCAGATACGCAGTATTTT.

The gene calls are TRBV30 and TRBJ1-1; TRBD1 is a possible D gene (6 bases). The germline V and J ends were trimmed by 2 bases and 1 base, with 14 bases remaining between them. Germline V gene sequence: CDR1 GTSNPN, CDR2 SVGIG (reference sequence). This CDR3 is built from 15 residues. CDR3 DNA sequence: TGTGCCTGGAGTTCCCGGACAGAGAGGAACACTGAAGCTTTCTTT. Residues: CAWSSRTERNTEAFF.

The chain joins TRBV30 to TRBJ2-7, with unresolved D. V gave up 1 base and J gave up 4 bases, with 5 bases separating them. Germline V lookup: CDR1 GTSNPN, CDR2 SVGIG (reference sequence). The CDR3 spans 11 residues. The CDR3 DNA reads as TGTGCCTGGAGTGACGGGTACGAGCAGTACTTC. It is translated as CAWSDGYEQYF. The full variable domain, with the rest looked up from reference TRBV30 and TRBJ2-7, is SQTIHQWPATLVQPVGSPLSLECTVEGTSNPNLYWYRQAAGRGLQLLFYSVGIGQISSEVPQNLSASRPQDRQFILSSKKLLLSDSGFYLCAWSDGYEQYFGPGTRLTVT.

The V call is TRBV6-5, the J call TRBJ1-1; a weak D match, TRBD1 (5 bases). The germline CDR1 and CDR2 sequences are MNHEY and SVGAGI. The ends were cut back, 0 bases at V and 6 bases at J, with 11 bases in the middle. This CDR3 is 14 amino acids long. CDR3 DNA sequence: TGTGCCAGCAGTTACTCCGGGAGGGGTCCTGAAGCTTTCTTT. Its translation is CASSYSGRGPEAFF.